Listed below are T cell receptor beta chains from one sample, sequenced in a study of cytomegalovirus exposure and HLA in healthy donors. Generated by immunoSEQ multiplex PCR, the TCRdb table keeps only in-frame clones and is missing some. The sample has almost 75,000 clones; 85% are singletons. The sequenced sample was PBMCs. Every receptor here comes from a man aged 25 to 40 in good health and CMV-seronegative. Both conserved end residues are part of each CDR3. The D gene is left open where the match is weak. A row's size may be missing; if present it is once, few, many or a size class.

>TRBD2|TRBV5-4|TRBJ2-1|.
CASSPWTSAFYNEQFF
TGTGCCAGCAGCCCCTGGACTAGCGCGTTCTACAATGAGCAGTTCTTC
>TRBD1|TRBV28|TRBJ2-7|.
CASSLTGTGGLEQYF
TGTGCCAGCAGTTTGACCGGGACAGGGGGACTCGAGCAGTACTTC
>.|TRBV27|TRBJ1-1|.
CASSFARGNTEAFF
TGTGCCAGCAGTTTTGCCAGGGGGAACACTGAAGCTTTCTTT
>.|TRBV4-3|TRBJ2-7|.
CASSQEKGSSYEQYF
TGCGCCAGCAGCCAAGAAAAGGGGTCCTCTTACGAGCAGTACTTC
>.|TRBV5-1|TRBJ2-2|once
CASSLRDKYTGELFF
TGCGCCAGCAGCTTGAGGGACAAGTACACCGGGGAGCTGTTTTTT
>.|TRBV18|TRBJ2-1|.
CASSPLGDKGHNEQFF
TGTGCCAGCTCACCACTTGGGGACAAGGGGCACAATGAGCAGTTCTTC
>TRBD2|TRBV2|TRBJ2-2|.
CASSQASGRSGELFF
TGTGCCAGCAGCCAGGCTAGCGGGAGATCCGGGGAGCTGTTTTTT
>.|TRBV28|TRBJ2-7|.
CASSLLTGVYEQYF
TGTGCCAGCAGCTTACTAACAGGAGTCTACGAGCAGTACTTC
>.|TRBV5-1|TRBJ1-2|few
CASSPAQGEGYTF
TGCGCCAGCAGCCCGGCACAGGGTGAGGGCTACACCTTC
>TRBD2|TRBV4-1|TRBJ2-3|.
CASSHYVSGGTSTDTQYF
TGCGCCAGCAGCCATTACGTTAGCGGGGGGACTAGCACAGATACGCAGTATTTT
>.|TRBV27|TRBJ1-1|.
CASRPYSTNTEAFF
TGTGCCAGCAGACCTTACAGTACAAACACTGAAGCTTTCTTT
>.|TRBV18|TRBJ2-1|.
CASSPKTTIRNEQFF
TGTGCCAGCTCACCGAAGACAACAATTCGGAATGAGCAGTTCTTC
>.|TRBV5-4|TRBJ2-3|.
CASSLYLVGGSDTQYF
TGTGCCAGCAGCTTGTATTTGGTTGGAGGGTCAGATACGCAGTATTTT
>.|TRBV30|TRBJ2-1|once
CAWSDRSLDEQFF
TGTGCCTGGAGTGACAGGAGCTTGGATGAGCAGTTCTTC
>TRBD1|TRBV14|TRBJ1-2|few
CASSRYDRGLGGYTF
TGTGCCAGCAGCCGATATGACAGGGGGCTTGGAGGCTACACCTTC
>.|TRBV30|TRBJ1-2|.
CAWSVTIDGYTF
TGTGCCTGGAGTGTCACAATTGATGGCTACACCTTC
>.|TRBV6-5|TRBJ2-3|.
CASSYSTGTQYF
TGTGCCAGCAGTTACTCCACGGGGACGCAGTATTTT
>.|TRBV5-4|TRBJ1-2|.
CASSLAGTVSYGYTF
TGTGCCAGCAGCTTGGCCGGTACAGTAAGCTATGGCTACACCTTC
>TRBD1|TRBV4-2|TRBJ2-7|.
CASSQTGQGTYEQYF
TGTGCCAGCAGCCAAACGGGACAGGGGACCTACGAGCAGTACTTC
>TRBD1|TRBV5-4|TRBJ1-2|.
CASRTQTGGSANGYTF
TGTGCCAGCAGGACCCAGACAGGGGGCTCGGCGAATGGCTACACCTTC
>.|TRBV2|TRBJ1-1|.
CASKLSREPNTEAFF
TGTGCCAGCAAACTTTCCCGGGAGCCGAACACTGAAGCTTTCTTT
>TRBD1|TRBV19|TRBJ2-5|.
CASSDRGGWGTQYF
TGTGCCAGTAGCGACAGGGGTGGGTGGGGGACCCAGTACTTC
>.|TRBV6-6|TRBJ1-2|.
CASSPGENYGYTF
TGTGCCAGCAGCCCCGGAGAAAACTATGGCTACACCTTC
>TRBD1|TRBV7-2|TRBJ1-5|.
CASSLGDSYQPQHF
TGTGCCAGCAGCTTAGGGGACAGTTATCAGCCCCAGCATTTT
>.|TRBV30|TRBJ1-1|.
CAWSVILRGRGHTEAFF
TGTGCCTGGAGTGTAATACTTCGGGGCAGGGGTCACACTGAAGCTTTCTTT
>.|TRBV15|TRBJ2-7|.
CATSTKTTYPPYEQYF
TGTGCCACCAGCACAAAAACCACCTACCCCCCCTACGAGCAGTACTTC
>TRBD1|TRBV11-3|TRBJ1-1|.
CASSFTGDTEAFF
TGTGCCAGCAGCTTTACAGGGGACACTGAAGCTTTCTTT
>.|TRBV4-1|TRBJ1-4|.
CASSQIPGLRNEKLFF
TGCGCCAGCAGCCAAATTCCGGGACTGCGTAATGAAAAACTGTTTTTT
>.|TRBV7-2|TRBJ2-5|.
CASSLRFVGETQYF
TGTGCCAGCAGCTTACGTTTCGTGGGCGAGACCCAGTACTTC